This T cell receptor (beta chain) was sequenced for a study of blood T cell repertoires in COVID-19. The overall study: From the United States, Italy and Spain came samples of acute and convalescent COVID-19. PBMCs, B-cell-depleted T cells, or T cells provided the cDNA or gDNA that made up the material.

Original methodology: Amplified reference gene primers provided the basis for estimating nucleated cell counts. Assay used: immunoSEQ multiplex PCR; TCRdb lists only in-frame clones, some missing. For V, J and clone size, that table is used; D and trimming come from the DNA. The table lists 70,000 to 95,000 clones, around 92% of them singletons. The CDR3 loop spans 14 amino acids. CDR1 is SGHVS, CDR2 FNYEAQ, per germline. The V gene end was trimmed by 4 bases and the J gene end by 5 bases; junction bases not matched to a gene: 6. This chain joins TRBV7-6 and TRBJ2-7, with 9 bases lining up with TRBD1. The sequence was collected from a woman aged 55 to 70 with active COVID-19. The sequencing sample was made of peripheral blood. CDR3 region: CASSSQGTGNEQYF. CDR3 in DNA: TGTGCCAGCAGCTCTCAAGGGACAGGGAACGAGCAGTACTTC.